The entry that follows covers one T cell receptor (beta chain) sequence. The data were obtained in a study of cytomegalovirus exposure and HLA in healthy donors. The PCR ran on 60 Vbeta and 13 Jbeta primers. In the original workflow: Later, 65 million to 85 million unique TCR beta chains were counted in an analysis, and about 10 million of them were shared. Profiled with immunoSEQ multiplex PCR; TCRdb holds only in-frame clones, not every one. D and trimming come from the DNA, and the V and J calls and clone size come from that table. Of 150,000 or so clones in the sample, about 68% were seen once. This sequence originates from a female donor in good health and CMV-seronegative. Sequenced material: PBMCs.

CDR3 region: CASSGALQRDTQYF. CDR3 nucleotides: TGTGCCAGCAGCGGGGCGCTCCAGCGAGATACGCAGTATTTT. V is TRBV5-4 and J is TRBJ2-3; possible D gene TRBD1, 5 bases. Looked up from germline, CDR1 is SGHNT and CDR2 is YYREEE (reference sequence). The ends were cut back, 4 bases at V and 5 bases at J, with 14 bases in the middle. The CDR3 is made up of 14 amino acids.